This T cell receptor beta chain originates from a study of blood T cell repertoires in COVID-19. The CDR3 is made up of 15 amino acids. The germline gives CDR1 MDHEN, CDR2 SYDVKM. The V and J ends lost 3 bases and 3 bases, in that order; junction bases with no gene match: 8. TCRdb's copy holds only in-frame clones and misses some; the assay was immunoSEQ multiplex PCR. This table holds approximately 330,000 clones, about 87% found once. J is TRBJ2-7 and V is TRBV28; 7 positions match TRBD1. Sequenced sample: peripheral blood. The TCR comes from a man aged 30-40 years with COVID-19, enrolled during active disease. DNA of the CDR3: TGTGCCAGCAGTTTTGAGGGGGCGATTGGCTACGAGCAGTACTTC. Translation gives CASSFEGAIGYEQYF.